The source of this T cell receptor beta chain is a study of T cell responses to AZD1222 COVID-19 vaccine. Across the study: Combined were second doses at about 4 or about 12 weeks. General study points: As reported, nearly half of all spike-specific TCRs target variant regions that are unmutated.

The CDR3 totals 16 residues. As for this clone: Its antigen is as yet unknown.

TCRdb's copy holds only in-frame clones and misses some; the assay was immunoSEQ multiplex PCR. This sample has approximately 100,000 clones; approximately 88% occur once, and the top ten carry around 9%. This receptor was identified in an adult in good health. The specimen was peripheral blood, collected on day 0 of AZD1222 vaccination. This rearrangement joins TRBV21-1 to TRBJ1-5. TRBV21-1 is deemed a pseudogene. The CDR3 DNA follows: TGTGCCAGCAGCAAAACTGAGGGAGGAAGCAATCAGCCCCAGCATTTT. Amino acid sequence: CASSKTEGGSNQPQHF.